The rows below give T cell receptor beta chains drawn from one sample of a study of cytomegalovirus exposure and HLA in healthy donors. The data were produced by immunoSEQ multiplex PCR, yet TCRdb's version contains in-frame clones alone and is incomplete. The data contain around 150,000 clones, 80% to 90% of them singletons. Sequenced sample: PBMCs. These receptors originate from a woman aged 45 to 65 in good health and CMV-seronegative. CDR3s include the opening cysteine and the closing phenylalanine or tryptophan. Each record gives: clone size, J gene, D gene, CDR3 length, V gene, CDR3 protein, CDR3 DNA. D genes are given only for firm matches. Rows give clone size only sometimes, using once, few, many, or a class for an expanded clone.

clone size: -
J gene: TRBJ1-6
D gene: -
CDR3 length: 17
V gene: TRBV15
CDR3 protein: CATSRFGVGADNSPLHF
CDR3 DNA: TGTGCCACCAGCAGATTCGGGGTAGGAGCTGATAATTCACCCCTCCACTTT

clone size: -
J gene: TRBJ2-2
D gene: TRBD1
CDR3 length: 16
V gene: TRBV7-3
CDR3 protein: CASSYGTGGDTGELFF
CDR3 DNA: TGTGCCAGCAGTTACGGGACAGGGGGCGACACCGGGGAGCTGTTTTTT

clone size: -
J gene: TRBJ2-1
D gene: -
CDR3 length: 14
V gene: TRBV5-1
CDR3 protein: CASRPTASYNEQFF
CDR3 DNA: TGCGCCAGCAGGCCGACAGCATCCTACAATGAGCAGTTCTTC

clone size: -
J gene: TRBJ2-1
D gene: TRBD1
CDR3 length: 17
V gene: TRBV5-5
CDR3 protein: CASSLAGGSISYNEQFF
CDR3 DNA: TGTGCCAGCAGCCTAGCAGGGGGCAGCATCTCCTACAATGAGCAGTTCTTC

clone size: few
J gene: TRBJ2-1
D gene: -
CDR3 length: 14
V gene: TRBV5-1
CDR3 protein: CASSRGGQGNEQFF
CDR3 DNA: TGCGCCAGCAGTAGGGGGGGCCAAGGCAATGAGCAGTTCTTC

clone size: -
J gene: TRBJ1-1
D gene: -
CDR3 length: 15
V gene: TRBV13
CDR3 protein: CASSPRDGMNTEAFF
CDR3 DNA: TGTGCCAGCAGCCCACGAGACGGGATGAACACTGAAGCTTTCTTT

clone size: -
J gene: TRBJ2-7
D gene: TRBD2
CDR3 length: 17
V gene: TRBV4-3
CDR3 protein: CASSQQSTSGAPYEQYF
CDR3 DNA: TGCGCCAGCAGCCAACAGAGCACTAGCGGGGCCCCCTACGAGCAGTACTTC

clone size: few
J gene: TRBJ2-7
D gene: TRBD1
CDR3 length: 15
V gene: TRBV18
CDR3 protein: CASSQGQGTSYEQYF
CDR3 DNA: TGTGCCAGCTCCCAAGGACAGGGGACCTCCTACGAGCAGTACTTC

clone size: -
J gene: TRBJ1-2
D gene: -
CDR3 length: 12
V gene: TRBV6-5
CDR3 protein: CASSYQSGGYTF
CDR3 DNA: TGTGCCAGCAGTTATCAAAGCGGTGGCTACACCTTC

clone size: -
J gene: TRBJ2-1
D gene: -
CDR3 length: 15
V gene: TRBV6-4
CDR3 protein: CASSDSWAGANEQFF
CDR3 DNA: TGTGCCAGCAGTGACTCATGGGCGGGGGCCAATGAGCAGTTCTTC

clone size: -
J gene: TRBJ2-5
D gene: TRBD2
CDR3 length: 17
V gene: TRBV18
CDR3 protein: CASSPWGGGRHQETQYF
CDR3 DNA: TGTGCCAGCTCCCCCTGGGGAGGCGGGAGGCACCAAGAGACCCAGTACTTC

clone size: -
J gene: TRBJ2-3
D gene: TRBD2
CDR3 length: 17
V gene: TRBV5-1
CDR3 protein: CASSPDASGGPTDTQYF
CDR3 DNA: TGCGCCAGCAGCCCGGATGCTAGCGGGGGGCCCACAGATACGCAGTATTTT

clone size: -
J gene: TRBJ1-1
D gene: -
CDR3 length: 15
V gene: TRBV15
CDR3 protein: CATSRDRQGRTEAFF
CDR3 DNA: TGTGCCACCAGCAGAGATCGGCAGGGTAGGACTGAAGCTTTCTTT

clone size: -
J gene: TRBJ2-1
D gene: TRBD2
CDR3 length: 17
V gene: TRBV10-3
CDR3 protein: CAIPRRISGRTNNEQFF
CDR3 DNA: TGTGCCATCCCACGAAGGATTAGCGGGAGGACGAACAATGAGCAGTTCTTC

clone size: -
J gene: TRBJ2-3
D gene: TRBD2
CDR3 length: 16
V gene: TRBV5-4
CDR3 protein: CASSPLPREDSDTQYF
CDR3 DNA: TGTGCCAGCAGCCCGCTACCGCGGGAGGACTCAGATACGCAGTATTTT